This T cell receptor beta chain appears in the sequencing data of a study of PD-L1 blockade in urothelial cancer (TCRdb year 2017). As for the study more broadly: All patients started therapy in about 2014 and received atezolizumab 1,200 mg intravenously every 3 weeks. About nine tenths of the roughly 29 patients were identified as males with urothelial cancer of bladder origin, and a prior smoking history was reported by 18 of 29 patients. Patients had an ECOG performance status of 0 or 1 and had received between 0 and 3 prior chemotherapy regimens. Blood samples were analyzed 3 weeks after the start of treatment (second dose) and 6 weeks after the start of treatment. Blood samples gave median yields of 141,255 T cells and around 88,000 unique TCRs, along with a median clonality of roughly 0.08. Somatic, immune and clinical correlates of response to PD-L1 blockade with atezolizumab in urothelial cancer were the focus of an exploratory multi-omic analysis. Pretreatment tumor samples, along with matched peripheral blood serially collected before and after atezolizumab treatment, were subjected to TCR sequencing. Durable clinical benefit was defined as progression-free survival longer than 6 months, and TCR features were also tested against progression-free and overall survival. In the same patients, pretreatment tumors underwent whole exome sequencing and RNA sequencing in addition to TCR sequencing. Durable clinical benefit was achieved by nine patients and was not achieved by 20 patients. Pretreatment blood TCR-seq was available for about 27 patients, at least one posttreatment blood collection was obtained for around 25 patients, and tumor TCR-seq was available for around 25 patients.

Study-wide conclusions, independent of this receptor: Because the sample size was small (n of about 29) and many exploratory analyses were performed, the results are intended to be hypothesis-generating. At 3 weeks after the start of treatment, tumor-associated TCR clones in peripheral blood had expanded more in patients with durable benefit (n ≈ 20, p = 0.022). A pretreatment peripheral blood TCR clonality below the median was linked to improved progression-free and overall survival.

Reading the germline V gene gives CDR1 ENHRY and CDR2 SYGVKD. V is trimmed back by 6 bases and J by 2 bases, and the junction contains 4 bases that no gene match accounts for. The CDR3 runs 13 amino acids, cysteine and phenylalanine included. The entry retains the CDR3 DNA only, 39 bases that are in frame from base 1. As regards this clone: Its antigen specificity is not known. Qualities for individual bases were not recorded, and no much larger clone is one base off.

The sample's time point label is to be understood as: pretreatment peripheral blood. A total of 25 to 30 patients with locally advanced or metastatic urothelial carcinoma, treated at Memorial Sloan Kettering on a trial protocol, made up the cohort. Peripheral blood mononuclear cells were collected pretreatment and during treatment, with between 1 and 8 total time points per patient. The Qiagen DNeasy Blood extraction kit was used to purify genomic DNA from total PBMCs and from tumor samples. PBMCs were collected pretreatment and during treatment, and were isolated and stored as previously described. To estimate absolute template abundance from read counts, synthetic TCR analog templates were spiked into each PCR. The immunoSEQ assay used bias-controlled V and J gene primers to amplify TCRbeta CDR3 regions from genomic DNA. Rearranged TCRbeta segments were sequenced at approximately 20X coverage. The authors' pipeline ran thus. Clustering was used to correct sequencing errors, and CDR3s were annotated against IMGT so that V, D and J genes could be assigned. Downstream analyses used only productive TCRbeta rearrangements and left out out-of-frame or stop-codon sequences. Clonality was calculated as one minus the Shannon entropy normalized by the log of the number of unique productive sequences. Clones differing between time points or between blood and tumor were identified by Fisher's exact test with Benjamini-Hochberg correction at adjusted p below 0.01. TCRdb obtained this table from immuneACCESS and retained in-frame rearrangements with V and J assigned. These tables miss some clones; where compared with another copy, unresolved V genes account for less than half of the shortfall, and the remainder is unexplained. V and J calls plus clone size are reproduced from that table; the DNA served to infer D and trimming. Within this sample are roughly 91,000 clones, with approximately 81% of them counted one time only. The ten largest make up around 15% of the sample.

This receptor was taken from a man aged 55 to 70 with urothelial cancer. This chain is built from TRBV10-3 and TRBJ2-7, with 7 junctional bases fitting TRBD1. The sample here was PBMCs, taken around atezolizumab (anti-PD-L1) treatment. The encoded CDR3 is CAIRTGRTYEQYF. The nucleotide sequence reads as follows: TGTGCCATCAGGACAGGGCGAACCTACGAGCAGTACTTC.